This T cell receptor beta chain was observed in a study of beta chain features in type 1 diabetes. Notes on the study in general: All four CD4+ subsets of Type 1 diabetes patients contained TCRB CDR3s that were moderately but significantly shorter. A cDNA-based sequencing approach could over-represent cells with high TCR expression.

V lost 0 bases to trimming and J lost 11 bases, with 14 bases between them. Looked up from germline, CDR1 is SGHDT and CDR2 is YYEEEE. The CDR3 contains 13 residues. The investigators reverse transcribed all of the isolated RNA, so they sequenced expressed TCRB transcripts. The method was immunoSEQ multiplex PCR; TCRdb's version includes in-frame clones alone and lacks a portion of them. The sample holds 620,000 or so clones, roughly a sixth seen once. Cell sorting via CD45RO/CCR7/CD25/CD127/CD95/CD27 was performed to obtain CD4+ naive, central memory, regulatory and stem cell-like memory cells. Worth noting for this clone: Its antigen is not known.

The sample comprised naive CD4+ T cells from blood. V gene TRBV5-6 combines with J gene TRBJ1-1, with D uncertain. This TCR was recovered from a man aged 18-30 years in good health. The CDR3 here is CASSLGPRRDAFF. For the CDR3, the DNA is TGTGCCAGCAGCTTGGGTCCGAGGAGGGATGCTTTCTTT.